The present entry profiles one T cell receptor (beta chain) with its context. TCRdb's table, derived via immunoSEQ multiplex PCR, lists solely in-frame clones and lacks some. Of more than 75,000 clones listed, 70% to 85% are singletons. These data are taken from a study of control samples from healthy donors and cancer patients. Germline values: CDR1 SGHAT, CDR2 FQNNGV. The CDR3 spans 16 residues. Between the trimmed V and J ends, which lost 0 bases and 6 bases, there was a span of 17 bases. This rearrangement joins TRBV11-2 to TRBJ2-5, with TRBD2 as a possible D gene (7 bases). This clonotype was obtained from a man between 65 and 85 years old with lung cancer. The material sequenced was PBMCs. This CDR3 reads CASSLDLAGGQQTQYF. As DNA, the CDR3 is TGTGCCAGCAGCTTAGATCTAGCCGGGGGGCAACAGACCCAGTACTTC.